The 28 T cell receptor beta chains below all came from one sample that was sequenced in a study of T cell responses to AZD1222 COVID-19 vaccine (dated by TCRdb to about 2021). Libraries came from the immunoSEQ multiplex PCR assay. As stored in TCRdb, this immuneACCESS dataset retains in-frame rearrangements with V and J assigned. A fraction of the clones does not appear; measured against another copy, unresolved V genes explain less than half of the discrepancy, and the remainder lacks a known reason. The sample has about 140,000 clones on record, around nine tenths of them singletons. The biggest ten clones account for roughly 10% of the sample. The time point tag for this specimen amounts to: about 28 days (+/-7) after the second vaccine dose. This material consisted of peripheral blood, taken 28 days after the second AZD1222 dose. These receptors were taken from an adult who received the AZD1222 COVID-19 vaccine.

The CDR3 here is CSVIGTAGGPRQFF. The CDR3, as DNA: TGCAGCGTTATAGGGACAGCGGGAGGGCCTAGGCAGTTCTTC. This rearrangement joins TRBV29-1 to TRBJ2-1, with TRBD2 identical over 10 bases. The CDR3 loop spans 14 amino acids. Germline-derived CDR1 and CDR2 are SQVTM and ANQGSEA. J gave up 12 bases and V 5 bases, and 13 bases lay outside the gene matches.

The V call is TRBV28, the J call TRBJ1-2, with a possible D match to TRBD1 (6 bases). The CDR3 consists of 12 residues. Trimming shortened V by 4 bases and J by 8 bases, and 11 bases separated the two germline ends. Germline-derived CDR1 and CDR2 are MDHEN and SYDVKM. The CDR3 region has the DNA TGTGCCAGCAGTTCCACAGGGCAAGGCTACACCTTC. Protein sequence: CASSSTGQGYTF.

The V and J genes are TRBV28 and TRBJ1-6; D unresolved. Germline V gene sequence: CDR1 MDHEN, CDR2 SYDVKM. The CDR3 is made up of 15 amino acids. V was clipped by 5 bases and J by 0 bases, with 8 bases between them. The CDR3 region is CASSASSSYNSPLHF. The CDR3 nucleotides read TGTGCCAGCAGTGCGAGTAGCTCCTATAATTCACCCCTCCACTTT.

The rearrangement links TRBV7-8 to TRBJ1-5; D remains unclear. This CDR3 comprises 15 residues. Trimming shortened V by 7 bases and J by 4 bases, and 17 bases separated the two germline ends. CDR1 is SGHVS and CDR2 is FQNEAQ in the germline V gene. CDR3 nucleotides: TGTGCCAGCACAAATCAGCGGCAGGTTAATCAGCCCCAGCATTTT. Protein: CASTNQRQVNQPQHF.

This chain connects TRBV30 to TRBJ2-7, with D perhaps matching TRBD2 (5 bases). The CDR3 loop spans 12 amino acids. With 0 bases removed from V and 3 bases from J, the gap between germline ends came to 6 bases. CDR1 GTSNPN and CDR2 SVGIG come from the germline V gene (reference sequence). The CDR3 bases are TGTGCCTGGAGTGTGGGGAGCTACGAGCAGTACTTC. Protein: CAWSVGSYEQYF.

For the CDR3, the DNA is TGTGCCACCCTCTCGGCAGGGGGAAACACTGAAGCTTTCTTT. Amino acid sequence: CATLSAGGNTEAFF. J is TRBJ1-1 and V is TRBV27; 7 positions agree with TRBD1. After removal of 10 bases from V and 2 bases from J, the junction contained 10 bases not matched to a gene. The germline V gene has CDR1 MNHEY and CDR2 SMNVEV (reference sequence). The CDR3 runs to 14 residues.

The chain has TRBV19 and TRBJ1-1, with TRBD1 matching over 10 bases. The V and J ends lost 6 bases and 7 bases, in that order; junction bases with no gene match: 17. CDR1 and CDR2 from the germline V gene are LNHDA and SQIVND (reference sequence). The CDR3 runs 17 residues. The CDR3: CASRPGGTGAKRSEAFF. The DNA for the CDR3 is TGTGCCAGTAGGCCTGGAGGGACAGGGGCGAAGAGGAGTGAAGCTTTCTTT.

The chain links TRBV7-9 to TRBJ1-1; D is unclear. This CDR3 is built from 15 residues. Germline V gene data show CDR1 as SEHNR and CDR2 as FQNEAQ (reference sequence). Trimming took 3 bases from V and 4 from J, leaving 15 bases between them. CDR3 bases: TGTGCCAGCAGCTTCGGGTCTGTAGGGAGCACTGAAGCTTTCTTT. Translation: CASSFGSVGSTEAFF. The entire variable domain, with the rest obtained from reference TRBV7-9 and TRBJ1-1, is as follows: DTGVSQNPRHKITKRGQNVTFRCDPISEHNRLYWYRQTLGQGPEFLTYFQNEAQLEKSRLLSDRFSAERPKGSFSTLEIQRTEQGDSAMYLCASSFGSVGSTEAFFGQGTRLTVV.

This chain joins TRBV5-6 and TRBJ1-1, with unresolved D. CDR1 is SGHDT, CDR2 YYEEEE, per germline. The ends were cut back, 1 base at V and 1 base at J, with 11 bases in the middle. The CDR3 loop spans 15 amino acids. As DNA, the CDR3 is TGTGCCAGCAGCTTGTTAAACAGACCGAACACTGAAGCTTTCTTT. Its translation is CASSLLNRPNTEAFF.

This clone has a single count. The chain joins TRBV11-1 to TRBJ1-2; D remains unclear. The ends were cut back, 4 bases at V and 5 bases at J, with 8 bases in the middle. This CDR3 spans 12 amino acids. Germline loops: CDR1 SGHAT, CDR2 FQDESV (reference sequence). The CDR3 protein is CASSSLDYGYTF. The CDR3 DNA is TGTGCCAGCAGCTCGTTAGATTATGGCTACACCTTC.

This clone was recorded only once. The rearrangement uses TRBV7-2 and TRBJ1-2, with D uncertain. Germline V gives CDR1 SGHTA, CDR2 FQGNSA. The V end lost 4 bases, the J end lost 4 bases, and 7 bases lay between the germline ends. CDR3 size: 12 residues. The chain's CDR3 is CASSSAGYGYTF. DNA for the CDR3: TGTGCCAGCAGCTCGGCCGGCTATGGCTACACCTTC. Combining the CDR3 with reference TRBV7-2 and TRBJ1-2 gives the whole variable domain GAGVSQSPSNKVTEKGKDVELRCDPISGHTALYWYRQSLGQGLEFLIYFQGNSAPDKSGLPSDRFSAERTGGSVSTLTIQRTQQEDSAVYLCASSSAGYGYTFGSGTRLTVV.

The V gene is TRBV6-1, the J gene TRBJ1-3; D unresolved. Germline loops: CDR1 MNHNS, CDR2 SASEGT. The CDR3 is 15 residues long. Trimming took 3 bases from V and 4 from J, leaving 13 bases between them. CDR3 nucleotide sequence: TGTGCCAGCAGTGACCCTACTAAGGGAGGAAACACCATATATTTT. Translation: CASSDPTKGGNTIYF.

This clone was seen just once. The chain employs TRBV5-1 and TRBJ2-6, with D hard to call. Trimming cost V 0 bases and J 0 bases, with 4 bases left between them. Germline CDR1 SGHRS, CDR2 YFSETQ. This CDR3 region has 15 residues. In nucleotides, the CDR3 is TGCGCCAGCAGCTTGGAGGTCTCTGGGGCCAACGTCCTGACTTTC. Translating it yields CASSLEVSGANVLTF.

The rearrangement uses TRBV3-1 (or the pseudogene TRBV3-2) and TRBJ2-1, with 12 bases lining up with TRBD2. Per germline, CDR1 LGHDT and CDR2 YNNKEL (reference sequence). The CDR3 is 15 residues long. Losses at the gene ends were 4 bases for V and 3 bases for J; bases not matched to a gene: 1. This chain's CDR3 is CASSLGLAGYNEQFF. CDR3 bases: TGTGCCAGCAGCCTGGGACTAGCGGGCTACAATGAGCAGTTCTTC.

The chain uses TRBV19 and TRBJ2-5, with 8 nucleotides matching TRBD2. The ends lost 3 bases at V and 5 bases at J; junction bases unmatched: 8. The CDR3 is made up of 15 amino acids. Germline assignment: CDR1 LNHDA and CDR2 SQIVND (reference sequence). CDR3 sequence (DNA): TGTGCCAGTAGTATCATCCGGGAGGGCCAGGAGACCCAGTACTTC. This sequence encodes CASSIIREGQETQYF.

The rearrangement uses TRBV7-8 and TRBJ1-6, with D maybe TRBD1 (5 bases). Germline CDR1 reads SGHVS; CDR2 reads FQNEAQ. The CDR3 is 20 amino acids. V gave up 1 base and J gave up 3 bases, with 22 bases separating them. The CDR3 protein is CASSLGAGSARGYYNSPLHF. The CDR3 nucleotides read TGTGCCAGCAGCTTAGGGGCGGGTTCAGCTAGGGGCTACTATAATTCACCCCTCCACTTT. Variable domain in full (rest from reference TRBV7-8 and TRBJ1-6): GAGVSQSPRYKVAKRGQDVALRCDPISGHVSLFWYQQALGQGPEFLTYFQNEAQLDKSGLPSDRFFAERPEGSVSTLKIQRTQQEDSAVYLCASSLGAGSARGYYNSPLHFGNGTRLTVT.

In this sample, this clone turned up once. This chain joins TRBV24-1 and TRBJ1-2, with TRBD1 identical over 7 bases. The germline gives CDR1 KGHDR, CDR2 SFDVKD. Germline trimming cut 9 bases from V and 7 bases from J; bases unmatched to any gene: 7. The CDR3 runs 12 residues. CDR3 protein: CATQGAGGGYTF. Written as DNA, the CDR3 is TGTGCCACCCAGGGCGCAGGGGGTGGCTACACCTTC.

The chain recombines TRBV3-1 (or the pseudogene TRBV3-2) with TRBJ1-2, with unresolved D. The CDR3 is 12 amino acids. From germline, CDR1 is LGHDT and CDR2 YNNKEL (reference sequence). With 1 base removed from V and 4 bases from J, the gap between germline ends came to 4 bases. Here the CDR3 reads CASSQVSYGYTF. In nucleotides, the CDR3 is TGTGCCAGCAGCCAAGTAAGCTATGGCTACACCTTC.

Only a few counts were recorded for this clone. V gene TRBV19 combines with J gene TRBJ1-5, with D hard to call. Trimming cost V 6 bases and J 6 bases, with 24 bases left between them. Germline loops: CDR1 LNHDA, CDR2 SQIVND (reference sequence). The CDR3 spans 17 residues. CDR3 coding DNA: TGTGCCAGTAGCCAGAGTGGAGGGCGCAACTTAGGTCAGCCCCAGCATTTT. Its protein is CASSQSGGRNLGQPQHF.

The chain uses TRBV7-8 and TRBJ2-3; TRBD2 might be the D (6 bases). CDR1 is SGHVS, CDR2 FQNEAQ, per germline. Trimming left V 0 bases short and J 4 bases short, with 17 bases between. The CDR3 runs 17 residues. The chain's CDR3 is CASSLAPWGGGADTQYF. The CDR3 bases are TGTGCCAGCAGCTTAGCCCCCTGGGGCGGAGGGGCAGATACGCAGTATTTT. Together with reference TRBV7-8 and TRBJ2-3, the CDR3 gives the full variable domain: GAGVSQSPRYKVAKRGQDVALRCDPISGHVSLFWYQQALGQGPEFLTYFQNEAQLDKSGLPSDRFFAERPEGSVSTLKIQRTQQEDSAVYLCASSLAPWGGGADTQYFGPGTRLTVL.

This clone appeared a single time. The CDR3: CASKYGTGLTTEAFF. For the CDR3, the DNA is TGTGCCAGTAAATATGGGACGGGGCTGACCACTGAAGCTTTCTTT. The chain couples TRBV19 to TRBJ1-1, with D perhaps TRBD1 (5 bases). The germline gives CDR1 LNHDA, CDR2 SQIVND (reference sequence). CDR3 length: 15 residues. Trimming pared 7 bases from V and 4 bases from J, leaving 19 bases between.

V usage is TRBV7-2 and J usage is TRBJ1-4; maybe TRBD1 (5 bases). The CDR3 extends over 14 amino acids. V lost 5 bases and J 3 bases, leaving 10 bases between the germline ends. Looked up from germline, CDR1 is SGHTA and CDR2 is FQGNSA. The CDR3 DNA sequence: TGTGCCAGCAGCCGTGACAGCTCTAATGAAAAACTGTTTTTT. This sequence encodes CASSRDSSNEKLFF.

V usage is TRBV13 and J usage is TRBJ2-1, with D tentatively TRBD2 (7 bases). V was clipped by 3 bases and J by 4 bases, with 16 bases between them. Looked up from germline, CDR1 is PRHDT and CDR2 is FYEKMQ (reference sequence). This CDR3 is 16 amino acids long. The CDR3 loop is CASSFGGGRRYNEQFF. The CDR3 nucleotides are TGTGCCAGCAGCTTCGGGGGCGGGAGACGATACAATGAGCAGTTCTTC.

This sequence joins TRBV6-4 and TRBJ2-3, with 8 bases matching TRBD2. Trimming cost V 4 bases and J 4 bases; bases outside gene matches: 10. CDR1 is MRHNA and CDR2 is SNTAGT in the germline V gene. CDR3 length: 16 residues. For the CDR3, the DNA is TGTGCCAGCAGTGCCTTACCGGGACTAGGGGCAGATACGCAGTATTTT. This translates into CASSALPGLGADTQYF.

The chain combines TRBV7-8 with TRBJ1-2; D not certain. Trimming shortened V by 4 bases and J by 7 bases, and 13 bases separated the two germline ends. Germline values: CDR1 SGHVS, CDR2 FQNEAQ. The CDR3 extends over 13 amino acids. The CDR3: CASSWERSGGYTF. CDR3 nucleotide sequence: TGTGCCAGCAGCTGGGAGCGTTCGGGTGGCTACACCTTC.

This chain uses TRBV28 with TRBJ2-5, with D perhaps TRBD1 or TRBD2 (5 bases each). The CDR3 covers 15 residues. Germline values: CDR1 MDHEN, CDR2 SYDVKM. V was clipped by 3 bases and J by 1 base, with 12 bases between them. The CDR3 sequence is CASSFGAGAQETQYF. DNA of the CDR3: TGTGCCAGCAGTTTTGGCGCCGGGGCCCAAGAGACCCAGTACTTC.

This clone appeared once. The rearrangement links TRBV15 to TRBJ2-3, with D hard to call. The CDR3 covers 15 residues. V gave up 3 bases and J gave up 2 bases, with 12 bases separating them. Germline assignment: CDR1 LNHNV and CDR2 YYDKDF (reference sequence). CDR3 bases: TGTGCCACCAGCAGTGGCCAAGAGACCACAGATACGCAGTATTTT. It translates to CATSSGQETTDTQYF. Full variable domain (missing parts from reference TRBV15 and TRBJ2-3): DAMVIQNPRYQVTQFGKPVTLSCSQTLNHNVMYWYQQKSSQAPKLLFHYYDKDFNNEADTPDNFQSRRPNTSFCFLDIRSPGLGDTAMYLCATSSGQETTDTQYFGPGTRLTVL.

The chain combines TRBV7-2 with TRBJ1-2, with D unclear. The CDR3 has 14 amino acids. Trimming removed 1 base from V and 4 bases from J, with 10 bases in between. Looked up from germline, CDR1 is SGHTA and CDR2 is FQGNSA. The DNA of the CDR3 is TGTGCCAGCAGCTTAGGGGTGCAGACCTATGGCTACACCTTC. The encoded protein is CASSLGVQTYGYTF.